The source of this TCR beta chain is a study of T cells in Graves' hyperthyroidism and ophthalmopathy. Notes on the study in general: Blood also held most thyroid clonotypes expanded beyond 0.001.

There were TCR beta CDR3 regions amplified from RNA transcripts. When the TCR CDR3 underwent first-round RT-PCR, the HTBI primer set was used. TCRdb ran MiXCR on the multiplex PCR reads and lists one entry per CDR3 protein. The table has hundreds of thousands of distinct CDR3 sequences, 46% seen once. As for this clonotype: Its antigen is undetermined.

Stability of Graves' hyperthyroidism was defined as absent ophthalmopathy progression within 18 months. The CDR3 extends over 16 amino acids. V was pared by 5 bases and J by 0 bases, with 14 bases between. Per germline, CDR1 MGHDK and CDR2 SYGVNS. The sequenced material came from peripheral blood or thyroid tissue (not recorded which). The clonotype originates from a woman aged 18-29 years with Graves' hyperthyroidism. The chain uses TRBV25-1 and TRBJ1-3; perhaps TRBD1 as D (6 bases). In nucleotides, the CDR3 is TGTGCCAGCAGTTTAGATAGGACAGTCTCTGGAAACACCATATATTTT. Amino acids: CASSLDRTVSGNTIYF.